This T cell receptor beta chain was recovered during a study of OX40 agonist ivuxolimab in advanced cancers. In the study overall: Partial responses occurred in Three dose-escalation patients, one with hepatocellular carcinoma and two with cutaneous melanoma.

The V gene lost 4 bases and the J gene lost 2 bases, with 8 bases spanning the gap. The CDR3 spans 13 residues. Germline V gene data show CDR1 as SGHTA and CDR2 as FQGTGA. To note about this clone: Its antigen is unknown.

Repertoires were generated with immunoSEQ multiplex PCR, while TCRdb's copy carries only in-frame clones and drops some. The table has about 50,000 clones, roughly 91% seen once. Study observations and caveats: Compared with others, partial responders at 0.1-3.0 mg/kg displayed clonal expansion among the lowest.

This sequence was found in an adult with an advanced solid tumor such as melanoma, head and neck, liver or kidney cancer. This sequence joins TRBV7-3 and TRBJ2-5, with D unclear. This sample comprised CD4+ or CD8+ T cells sorted from blood, obtained in a trial of the OX40 agonist ivuxolimab. CDR3: CASSYNRQETQYF. The CDR3 DNA sequence: TGTGCCAGCAGCTATAACAGACAAGAGACCCAGTACTTC.